Below, 19 T cell receptor beta chains from the same sample are listed, as sequenced in a study of cytomegalovirus exposure and HLA in healthy donors. Generated by immunoSEQ multiplex PCR, the TCRdb table keeps only in-frame clones and is missing some. The table includes more than 300,000 clones, roughly 89% detected once. Sequencing was performed on PBMCs. The receptors were sampled from a woman aged 18-29 years in good health and CMV-seronegative.

The chain employs TRBV9 and TRBJ2-2, with 7 bases identical to TRBD2. Losses at the gene ends were 0 bases for V and 4 bases for J; bases not matched to a gene: 3. Germline V gene data show CDR1 as SGDLS and CDR2 as YYNGEE. The CDR3 is 15 residues long. In nucleotides, the CDR3 is TGTGCCAGCAGCGTAGTGACGGGAGGCACCGGGGAGCTGTTTTTT. Translating gives CASSVVTGGTGELFF.

The rearrangement uses TRBV5-1 and TRBJ1-4, with 8 positions matching TRBD1. V lost 0 bases and J lost 6; bases outside the gene matches: 7. The CDR3 is 16 residues long. Germline CDR1 is SGHRS and CDR2 is YFSETQ. The CDR3 reads CASSLGQGRGHEKLFF. The DNA for the CDR3 is TGCGCCAGCAGCTTGGGACAGGGGAGGGGGCATGAAAAACTGTTTTTT. Drawing the rest from reference TRBV5-1 and TRBJ1-4, the complete variable domain is KAGVTQTPRYLIKTRGQQVTLSCSPISGHRSVSWYQQTPGQGLQFLFEYFSETQRNKGNFPGRFSGRQFSNSRSEMNVSTLELGDSALYLCASSLGQGRGHEKLFFGSGTQLSVL.

V gene TRBV6-5 combines with J gene TRBJ1-1; 7 nucleotides line up with TRBD1. With V trimmed by 7 bases and J by 5 bases, 7 bases remained unmatched. CDR3 length: 13 amino acids. Germline assignment: CDR1 MNHEY and CDR2 SVGAGI. CDR3 sequence reads: CASKGQVGTEAFF. Written as DNA, the CDR3 is TGTGCCAGCAAAGGACAGGTGGGGACTGAAGCTTTCTTT.

The chain employs TRBV6-1 and TRBJ1-3; 9 nucleotides agree with TRBD1. V shed 7 bases, J shed 4 bases, and the junction held 5 bases outside the gene matches. Germline loops: CDR1 MNHNS, CDR2 SASEGT. The CDR3 spans 14 residues. The CDR3: CASTPGQGGNTIYF. The CDR3 DNA sequence: TGTGCCAGCACCCCGGGACAGGGAGGAAACACCATATATTTT.

The CDR3 loop is CASSPGGGHQYEQYF. In DNA form, the CDR3 reads TGCGCCAGCAGCCCGGGCGGGGGCCATCAGTACGAGCAGTACTTC. The gene calls are TRBV4-1 and TRBJ2-7, with a tentative D call TRBD2 (7 bases). The ends were cut back, 4 bases at V and 4 bases at J, with 17 bases in the middle. Germline CDR1 reads MGHRA; CDR2 reads YSYEKL. The CDR3 consists of 15 residues.

V gene TRBV6-5 combines with J gene TRBJ2-7, with a possible D match to TRBD1 (6 bases). The V gene lost 0 bases and the J gene lost 3 bases, with 12 bases spanning the gap. CDR1 and CDR2 (germline): MNHEY, SVGAGI. The CDR3 is 15 amino acids. Here the CDR3 reads CASSYSPGDFYEQYF. The CDR3 DNA reads as TGTGCCAGCAGTTACTCGCCAGGGGATTTCTACGAGCAGTACTTC.

The gene calls are TRBV4-1 and TRBJ1-1; 12 positions match TRBD1. CDR3 size: 14 residues. Germline lookup yields CDR1 MGHRA and CDR2 YSYEKL. V was clipped by 4 bases and J by 11 bases; unmatched bases: 8. The CDR3 loop is CASSPGTGGAEAFF. Here the CDR3 DNA reads TGCGCCAGCAGCCCCGGGACAGGGGGCGCGGAGGCTTTCTTT.

This CDR3 reads CASTPGTANTGELFF. The CDR3 DNA is TGTGCCAGCACCCCCGGGACAGCGAACACCGGGGAGCTGTTTTTT. The chain links TRBV5-6 to TRBJ2-2; 7 bases align to TRBD1. The germline V gene encodes CDR1 SGHDT and CDR2 YYEEEE. The CDR3 covers 15 residues. V shed 6 bases, J shed 0 bases, and the junction held 5 bases outside the gene matches.

The rearrangement uses TRBV27 and TRBJ2-7; the D gene is possibly TRBD1 (5 bases). The germline CDR1 and CDR2 sequences are MNHEY and SMNVEV (reference sequence). V shed 0 bases and J shed 1 base, with 22 bases lying between them. The CDR3 is 19 amino acids. This chain's CDR3 is CASSLSTPLAGPLSYEQYF. The CDR3 DNA reads as TGTGCCAGCAGTTTATCGACCCCCTTGGCAGGGCCACTTTCCTACGAGCAGTACTTC.

This clone was seen once. The genes are TRBV5-6 and TRBJ2-1, with TRBD2 matching 9 bases. Germline CDR1 is SGHDT and CDR2 is YYEEEE. V lost 4 bases to trimming and J lost 9 bases; unmatched junction nucleotides: 11. This CDR3 region has 15 residues. CDR3 residues: CASSPGGGGAGEQFF. CDR3 bases: TGTGCCAGCAGCCCTGGGGGCGGGGGGGCCGGTGAGCAGTTCTTC.

V usage is TRBV25-1 and J usage is TRBJ2-5; 8 nucleotides match TRBD1. The CDR3 contains 15 residues. With V trimmed by 6 bases and J by 0 bases, 6 bases remained unmatched. Germline V gene lookup returns CDR1 MGHDK and CDR2 SYGVNS. The CDR3 spells CASSLRTGNQETQYF. The CDR3 bases are TGTGCCAGCAGCCTAAGGACAGGGAACCAAGAGACCCAGTACTTC.

The chain combines TRBV14 with TRBJ2-5; 9 bases map to TRBD2. Germline CDR1 is SGHDN and CDR2 is FVKESK. The junction had 14 bases not matched to a gene; V was cut back by 8 bases and J by 7 bases. CDR3 size: 15 residues. CDR3 loop: CASSSQLAGAGTQYF. The CDR3 nucleotides are TGTGCCAGCTCCTCACAACTAGCGGGCGCCGGGACCCAGTACTTC.

V and J are TRBV5-6 and TRBJ1-1, with a possible D match to TRBD1 (6 bases). Germline V gene data show CDR1 as SGHDT and CDR2 as YYEEEE. The germline V and J ends were trimmed by 4 bases and 1 base, with 14 bases remaining between them. The CDR3 has 15 residues. DNA for the CDR3: TGTGCCAGCAGCCCTTCGGGACAATGGAACACTGAAGCTTTCTTT. Its translation: CASSPSGQWNTEAFF. Looking up the rest from reference TRBV5-6 and TRBJ1-1 gives the full variable domain: DAGVTQSPTHLIKTRGQQVTLRCSPKSGHDTVSWYQQALGQGPQFIFQYYEEEERQRGNFPDRFSGHQFPNYSSELNVNALLLGDSALYLCASSPSGQWNTEAFFGQGTRLTVV.

The chain has TRBV27 and TRBJ1-5; D gene uncertain. Per the germline V gene, CDR1 is MNHEY and CDR2 is SMNVEV (reference sequence). V was clipped by 5 bases and J by 4 bases, with 9 bases between them. The CDR3 length is 13 residues. CDR3 protein: CASSVYPNQPQHF. For the CDR3, the DNA is TGTGCCAGCAGTGTTTATCCGAATCAGCCCCAGCATTTT.

The chain recombines TRBV27 with TRBJ2-3, with TRBD2 matching 11 bases. The V gene's germline CDR1 is MNHEY and CDR2 SMNVEV (reference sequence). The ends lost 5 bases at V and 5 bases at J; junction bases unmatched: 18. This CDR3 contains 19 residues. CDR3 sequence: CASSTGTSGSLWEKDTQYF. The CDR3 DNA is TGTGCCAGCAGTACCGGGACTAGCGGTTCTTTATGGGAAAAAGATACGCAGTATTTT.

The rearrangement uses TRBV21-1 and TRBJ1-5. TRBV21-1 is an annotated pseudogene. The CDR3 is 17 amino acids. As DNA, the CDR3 is TGTGCCAGCAGCAAAGTCTCCAGGGAGGGAATCAATCAGCCCCAGCATTTT. Translation gives CASSKVSREGINQPQHF.

The chain has TRBV28 and TRBJ2-7; TRBD1 matches 8 bases. The CDR3 consists of 15 residues. With V trimmed by 5 bases and J by 1 base, 7 bases remained unmatched. Germline V gene data show CDR1 as MDHEN and CDR2 as SYDVKM. CDR3: CASSPRTGISYEQYF. Written as DNA, the CDR3 is TGTGCCAGCAGTCCGCGGACAGGGATTTCCTACGAGCAGTACTTC.

The chain recombines TRBV6-5 with TRBJ1-2; maybe TRBD1 (5 bases). The CDR3 is 16 residues long. CDR1 is MNHEY, CDR2 SVGAGI, per germline. The ends were cut back, 0 bases at V and 3 bases at J, with 14 bases in the middle. The CDR3 sequence is CASSYSLSGHHYGYTF. Here the CDR3 DNA reads TGTGCCAGCAGTTACTCGTTGTCTGGACACCACTATGGCTACACCTTC.

The rearrangement uses TRBV7-8 and TRBJ2-7; D is unresolved. CDR3 length: 12 residues. The V gene's germline CDR1 is SGHVS and CDR2 FQNEAQ. Between the trimmed V and J ends, which lost 0 bases and 6 bases, there was a span of 6 bases. The CDR3 nucleotides read TGTGCCAGCAGCTTAGCGCACGGCGAGCAGTACTTC. Amino acids: CASSLAHGEQYF.